The T cell receptor (beta chain) described here comes from a study of graft-versus-host responses after intestinal transplantation. Study-level background: Once they had received anti-thymocyte globulin induction, all recipients took tacrolimus and steroids for three to four years.

The protocol was immunoSEQ multiplex PCR, while the TCRdb copy is restricted to in-frame clones and leaves out a portion. The sample carries more than 100,000 clones, under 95% recorded once. Concerning this clone itself: Antigen: not known.

The starting material was unstimulated CD8+ T cells sorted from spleen or lymph node cells, obtained before intestinal transplant. The receptor was derived from a human donor who received an intestinal transplant.

The chain's CDR3 is CASSQGQYNEQFF. In nucleotides, the CDR3 is TGTGCCAGCAGCCAGGGACAGTACAATGAGCAGTTCTTC. The V and J genes are TRBV5-7 and TRBJ2-1; TRBD1 aligns across 7 bases. TRBV5-7 is an ORF, with its function uncertain. The CDR3 consists of 13 residues. With 4 bases clipped from V and 4 bases from J, the junction kept 2 bases outside the gene matches.